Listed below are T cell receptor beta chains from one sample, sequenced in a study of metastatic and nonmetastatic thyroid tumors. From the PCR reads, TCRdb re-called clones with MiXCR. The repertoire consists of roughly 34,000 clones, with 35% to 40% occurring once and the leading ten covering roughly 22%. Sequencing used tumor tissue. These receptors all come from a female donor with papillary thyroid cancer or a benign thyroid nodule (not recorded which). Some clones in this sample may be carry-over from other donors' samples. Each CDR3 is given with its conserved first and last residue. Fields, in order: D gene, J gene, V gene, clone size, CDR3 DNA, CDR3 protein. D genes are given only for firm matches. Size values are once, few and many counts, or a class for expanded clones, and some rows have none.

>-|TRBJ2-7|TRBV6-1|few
TGTGCCAGCAGGGACTGGGGGGAAGGGGAGCAGTACTTC
CASRDWGEGEQYF
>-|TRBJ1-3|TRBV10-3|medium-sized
TGTGCCATCAGACCCTCTGGAAACACCATATATTTT
CAIRPSGNTIYF
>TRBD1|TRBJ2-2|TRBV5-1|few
TGCGCCAGCAGCCTCGGGACAGGGGAACCCGGGGAGCTGTTTTTT
CASSLGTGEPGELFF
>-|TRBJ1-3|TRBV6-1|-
TGTGCCACGGTTCCGGCCTCTGGAAACACCATATATTTT
CATVPASGNTIYF
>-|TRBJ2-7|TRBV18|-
TGTGCCAGCTCACCACAGTCCTACGAGCAGTACTTC
CASSPQSYEQYF
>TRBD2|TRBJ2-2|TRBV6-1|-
TGTGCCAGCAGGCCCACTAGCGGGAGGGCCGGAACCGGGGAGCTGTTTTTT
CASRPTSGRAGTGELFF
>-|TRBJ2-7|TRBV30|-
TGTGCCTGGAGTCACAGCGCGGGCGAGCAGTACTTC
CAWSHSAGEQYF
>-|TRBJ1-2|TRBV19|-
TGTGCCAGTAAGAAGTCCCGGTCCGGGGGGGGCTACACCTTC
CASKKSRSGGGYTF
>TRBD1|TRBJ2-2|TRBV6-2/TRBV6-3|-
TGTGCCAGCAGTTATCTTATCGGGACAGTTTACACCGGGGAGCTGTTTTTT
CASSYLIGTVYTGELFF
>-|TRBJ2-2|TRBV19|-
TGTGCCAGTAGTATATCAGGGAACACCGGGGAGCTGTTTTTT
CASSISGNTGELFF
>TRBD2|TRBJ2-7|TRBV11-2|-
TGTGCCAGCAGCTTAGAGCGGGAGGCCTACGAGCAGTACTTC
CASSLEREAYEQYF
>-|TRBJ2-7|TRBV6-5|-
TGTGCCAGCAGTGACTCCCCCTTTGCGGCTAGGAGCTCCTACGAGCAGTACTTC
CASSDSPFAARSSYEQYF
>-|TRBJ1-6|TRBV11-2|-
TGTGCCAGCAGCTTACGTTTCCCCCCCCCTTCACCCCTCCACTTT
CASSLRFPPPSPLHF
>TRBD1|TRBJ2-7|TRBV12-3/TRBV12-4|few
TGTGCCAGCAGTTCCACGGGACAGGGGGGAAACGAGCAGTACTTC
CASSSTGQGGNEQYF
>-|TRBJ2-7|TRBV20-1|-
TGCAGTGCTAGAGCTAGCCTGAGCTCCTACGAGCAGTACTTC
CSARASLSSYEQYF
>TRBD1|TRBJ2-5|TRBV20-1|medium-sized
TGCAGTCAGGACAGGGAAGAGGAGACCCAGTACTTC
CSQDREEETQYF
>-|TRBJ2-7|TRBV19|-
TGTGCCAGTAGTATGACTACCGCCACCGAATTTTACGAGCAGTACTTC
CASSMTTATEFYEQYF
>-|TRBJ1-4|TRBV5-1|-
TGCGCCAGCAGCGGGACTGGTGCAACTAATGAAAAACTGTTTTTT
CASSGTGATNEKLFF
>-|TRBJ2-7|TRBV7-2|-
TGTGCCAGCAGTCCTTACTCCTACGAGCAGTACTTC
CASSPYSYEQYF
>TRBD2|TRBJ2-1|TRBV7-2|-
TGTGCCAGCAGCTTAGGGCCCCAGCGGGGGCTTTATGAGCAGTTCTTC
CASSLGPQRGLYEQFF
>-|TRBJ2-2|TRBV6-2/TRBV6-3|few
TGTGCCAGCGGGCAACTAGTTTCAGGCGCCGGGGAGCTGTTTTTT
CASGQLVSGAGELFF